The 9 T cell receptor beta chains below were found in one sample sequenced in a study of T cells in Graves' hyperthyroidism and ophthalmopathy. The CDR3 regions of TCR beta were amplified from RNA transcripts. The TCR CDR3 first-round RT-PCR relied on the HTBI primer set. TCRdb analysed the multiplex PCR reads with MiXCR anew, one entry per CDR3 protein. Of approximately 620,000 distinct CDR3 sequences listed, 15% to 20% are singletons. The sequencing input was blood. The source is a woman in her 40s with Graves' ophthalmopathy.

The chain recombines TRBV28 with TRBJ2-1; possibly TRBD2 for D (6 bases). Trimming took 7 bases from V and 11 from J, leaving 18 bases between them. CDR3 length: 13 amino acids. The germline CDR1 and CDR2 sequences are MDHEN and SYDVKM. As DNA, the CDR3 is TGTGCCAGCACCATTGTATCGGGGACTCAGCAGTTCTTC. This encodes CASTIVSGTQQFF.

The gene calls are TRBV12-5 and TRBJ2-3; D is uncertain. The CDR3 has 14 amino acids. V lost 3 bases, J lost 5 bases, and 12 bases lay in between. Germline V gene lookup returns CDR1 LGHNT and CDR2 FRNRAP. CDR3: CASGLKLWGDTQYF. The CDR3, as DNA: TGTGCTAGTGGTTTAAAACTCTGGGGAGATACGCAGTATTTT.

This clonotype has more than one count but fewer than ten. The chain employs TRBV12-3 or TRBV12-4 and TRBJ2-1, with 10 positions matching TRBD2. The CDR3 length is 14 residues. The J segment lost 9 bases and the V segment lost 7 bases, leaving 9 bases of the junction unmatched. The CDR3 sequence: CASKPSGSLSEQFF. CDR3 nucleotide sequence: TGTGCCAGCAAGCCTAGCGGGAGTTTAAGTGAGCAGTTCTTC.

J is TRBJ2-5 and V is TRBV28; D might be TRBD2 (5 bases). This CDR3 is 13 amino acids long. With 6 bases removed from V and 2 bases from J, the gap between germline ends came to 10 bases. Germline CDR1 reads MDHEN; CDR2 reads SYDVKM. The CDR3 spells CASRLTGQETQYF. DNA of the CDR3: TGTGCCAGCAGACTAACGGGGCAAGAGACCCAGTACTTC.

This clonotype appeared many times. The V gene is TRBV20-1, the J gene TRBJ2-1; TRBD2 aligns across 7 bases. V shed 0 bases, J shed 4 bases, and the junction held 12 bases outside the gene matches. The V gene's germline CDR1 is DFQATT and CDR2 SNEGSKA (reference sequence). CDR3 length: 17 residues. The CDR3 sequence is CSARDGRASGPYNEQFF. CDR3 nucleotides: TGCAGTGCTAGAGATGGGAGGGCTAGCGGACCGTACAATGAGCAGTTCTTC.

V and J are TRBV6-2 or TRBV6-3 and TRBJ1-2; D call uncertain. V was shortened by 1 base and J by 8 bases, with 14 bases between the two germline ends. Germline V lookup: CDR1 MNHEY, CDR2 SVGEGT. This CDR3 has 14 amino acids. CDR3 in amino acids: CASSYYVDPGGYTF. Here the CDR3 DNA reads TGTGCCAGCAGTTACTACGTCGACCCGGGCGGCTACACCTTC.

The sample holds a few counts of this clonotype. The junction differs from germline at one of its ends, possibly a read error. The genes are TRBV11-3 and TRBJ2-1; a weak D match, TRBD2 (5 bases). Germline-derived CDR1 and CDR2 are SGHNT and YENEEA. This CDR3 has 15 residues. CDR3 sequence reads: CASSLNGEPYIEQFF. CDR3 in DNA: TGTGCCAGCAGCTTAAACGGGGAACCCTACATTGAGCAGTTCTTC. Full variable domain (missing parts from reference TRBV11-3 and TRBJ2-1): EAGVVQSPRYKIIEKKQPVAFWCNPISGHNTLYWYLQNLGQGPELLIRYENEEAVDDSQLPKDRFSAERLKGVDSTLKIQPAELGDSAVYLCASSLNGEPYIEQFFGPGTRLTVL.

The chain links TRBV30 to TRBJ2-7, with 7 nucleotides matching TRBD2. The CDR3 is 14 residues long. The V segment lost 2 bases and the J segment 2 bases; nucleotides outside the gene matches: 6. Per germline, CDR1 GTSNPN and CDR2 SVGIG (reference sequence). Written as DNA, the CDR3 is TGTGCCTGGAGTCATGGGAGCGGGGCCTACGAGCAGTACTTC. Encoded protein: CAWSHGSGAYEQYF.

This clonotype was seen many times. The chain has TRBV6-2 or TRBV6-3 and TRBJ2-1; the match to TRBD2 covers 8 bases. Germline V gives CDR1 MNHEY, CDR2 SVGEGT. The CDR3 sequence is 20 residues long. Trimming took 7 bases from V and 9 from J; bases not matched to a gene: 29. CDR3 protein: CASTPGGGVWWEEHKGEQFF. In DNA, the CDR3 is TGTGCCAGCACCCCGGGGGGGGGCGTATGGTGGGAGGAACACAAGGGTGAGCAGTTCTTC.